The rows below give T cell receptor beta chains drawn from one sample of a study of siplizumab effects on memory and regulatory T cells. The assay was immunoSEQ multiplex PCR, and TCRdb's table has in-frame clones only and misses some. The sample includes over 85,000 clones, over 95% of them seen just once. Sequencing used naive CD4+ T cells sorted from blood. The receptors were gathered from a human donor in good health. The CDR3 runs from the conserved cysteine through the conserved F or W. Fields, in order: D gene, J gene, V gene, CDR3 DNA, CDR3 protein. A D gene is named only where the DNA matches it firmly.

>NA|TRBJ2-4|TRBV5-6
TGTGCCAGCAGCTTTACGGGAAGCAAAAACATTCAGTACTTC
CASSFTGSKNIQYF
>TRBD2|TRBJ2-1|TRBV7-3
TGTGCCAGCAGCTTAAAGGGGGGGACTAGCTACAATGAGCAGTTCTTC
CASSLKGGTSYNEQFF
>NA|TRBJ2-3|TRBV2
TGTGCCAGCGTACGGGGTAGCTTCTCAGATACGCAGTATTTT
CASVRGSFSDTQYF
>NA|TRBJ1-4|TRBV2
TGTGCCAGCAGCGCCCAGGGGCCGTCGTTTGAAAAACTGTTTTTT
CASSAQGPSFEKLFF
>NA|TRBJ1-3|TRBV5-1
TGCGCCAGCAGACCCCAGGCGAACTCTGGAAACACCATATATTTT
CASRPQANSGNTIYF
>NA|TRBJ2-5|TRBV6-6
TGTGCCAGCAGTTACGTAACTAGCCAAGAGACCCAGTACTTC
CASSYVTSQETQYF
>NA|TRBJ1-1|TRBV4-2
TGTGCCAGCAGCCAAGAGAGAGGGGAAGCTTTCTTT
CASSQERGEAFF
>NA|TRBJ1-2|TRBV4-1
TGCGCCAGCAGCCGACCGGGCTATGGCTACACCTTC
CASSRPGYGYTF
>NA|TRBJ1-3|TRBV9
TGTGCCAGCAGCGTAGAGGCGGCTGGAAACACCATATATTTT
CASSVEAAGNTIYF
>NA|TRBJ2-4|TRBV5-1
TGCGCCAGCAGCTTGAGCTCCGGGGGAAACATTCAGTACTTC
CASSLSSGGNIQYF
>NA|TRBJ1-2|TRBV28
TGTGCCAGCAGTTTATCTTGGCAGGGTCCTTATGGCTACACCTTC
CASSLSWQGPYGYTF
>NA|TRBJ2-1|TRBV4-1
TGCGCCAGCAGCTCGACTGGCTACAATGAGCAGTTCTTC
CASSSTGYNEQFF
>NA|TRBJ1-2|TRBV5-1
TGCGCCAGCAGCTTCGACAGTAACTATGGCTACACCTTC
CASSFDSNYGYTF
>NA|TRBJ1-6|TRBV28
TGTGCCAGCAGTTGGAGATCCCCCTATAGTTCACCCCTCCACTTT
CASSWRSPYSSPLHF
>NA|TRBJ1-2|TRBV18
TGTGCCAGCTCGGCCGGGCCCCGAGGGGGCTACACCTTC
CASSAGPRGGYTF
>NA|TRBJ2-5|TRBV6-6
TGTGCCAGCAGTTACGTGGGGGCGGGAGAGACCCAGTACTTC
CASSYVGAGETQYF
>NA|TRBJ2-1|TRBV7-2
TGTGCCAGCCGACGGGGGTCCTACAATGAGCAGTTCTTC
CASRRGSYNEQFF
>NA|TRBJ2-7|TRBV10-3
TGTGCCATCAGTCAGGGGTTAACCTACGAGCAGTACTTC
CAISQGLTYEQYF
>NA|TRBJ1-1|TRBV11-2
TGTGCCAGCAGCTTATCAGGGACACCGAACACTGAAGCTTTCTTT
CASSLSGTPNTEAFF
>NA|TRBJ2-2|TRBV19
TGTGCCAGTAAAGGAAGCGCGAACACCGGGGAGCTGTTTTTT
CASKGSANTGELFF
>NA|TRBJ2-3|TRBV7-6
TGTGCCAGCAGCCTCTTAGGGAGGTCAAGCACAGATACGCAGTATTTT
CASSLLGRSSTDTQYF
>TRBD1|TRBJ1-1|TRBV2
TGTGCCAGTAGGGACAGGAACACTGAAGCTTTCTTT
CASRDRNTEAFF
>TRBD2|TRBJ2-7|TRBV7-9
TGTGCCAGCAGCTTAGCGCCTAGCGGGGGGCACGAGCAGTACTTC
CASSLAPSGGHEQYF
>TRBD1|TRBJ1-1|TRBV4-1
TGCGCCAGCATCCTAGGGCAGGACAGGGGGAAGTCTGAAGCTTTCTTT
CASILGQDRGKSEAFF
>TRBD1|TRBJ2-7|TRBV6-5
TGTGCCAGCAGTTACCCCAGGGGACAGGGCGGCGAGCAGTACTTC
CASSYPRGQGGEQYF
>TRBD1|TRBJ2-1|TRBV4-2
TGTGCCAGCAGCCCTTCGGGACAGGGGGCTTACAATGAGCAGTTCTTC
CASSPSGQGAYNEQFF